The rows below give T cell receptor beta chains drawn from one sample of a study of response to subunit inactivated influenza vaccine. TCRdb used MiXCR to reprocess the RT-PCR reads, holding one entry per CDR3 protein. The sample has a few hundred thousand distinct CDR3 sequences; around 15% are singletons. The sample was PBMCs from blood, taken about 13 days after vaccination. These TCRs come from a man in his fifties who received an inactivated influenza vaccine. Both conserved end residues are part of each CDR3. Fields, in order: D gene, clone size, V gene, J gene, CDR3 protein, CDR3 DNA. A D gene is named only where the DNA matches it firmly. Clone size appears in some rows only: once, few, many, or a class for an expanded clone.

d_gene: TRBD1; abundance: few; v_gene: TRBV29-1; j_gene: TRBJ1-2; CDR3aa: CSVDEGATYNYGYTF; CDR3nt: TGCAGCGTTGATGAGGGGGCGACGTACAACTATGGCTACACCTTC
d_gene: TRBD1; abundance: NA; v_gene: TRBV5-6; j_gene: TRBJ1-2; CDR3aa: CASRLHRGLFYGYTF; CDR3nt: TGTGCCAGCAGGCTTCACAGGGGGCTCTTCTATGGCTACACCTTC
d_gene: NA; abundance: NA; v_gene: TRBV4-1; j_gene: TRBJ2-6; CDR3aa: CASTVAFTQSNVLTF; CDR3nt: TGCGCCAGCACCGTCGCGTTTACCCAGTCCAACGTCCTGACTTTC
d_gene: NA; abundance: NA; v_gene: TRBV5-1; j_gene: TRBJ1-1; CDR3aa: CASSSKLQGRRIF; CDR3nt: TGCGCCAGCAGCTCCAAACTACAGGGTAGAAGGATTTTT
d_gene: NA; abundance: many; v_gene: TRBV12-3/TRBV12-4; j_gene: TRBJ1-1; CDR3aa: CASSFPGLGAFF; CDR3nt: TGTGCCAGCAGTTTCCCAGGGTTGGGAGCTTTCTTT
d_gene: NA; abundance: NA; v_gene: TRBV29-1; j_gene: TRBJ1-4; CDR3aa: CSVQKKANEKLFF; CDR3nt: TGCAGCGTACAGAAGAAGGCTAATGAAAAACTGTTTTTT
d_gene: NA; abundance: NA; v_gene: TRBV20-1; j_gene: TRBJ1-1; CDR3aa: CSARERENTEAFF; CDR3nt: TGCAGTGCTAGAGAGCGAGAGAACACTGAAGCTTTCTTT
d_gene: NA; abundance: few; v_gene: TRBV5-1; j_gene: TRBJ2-3; CDR3aa: CASSETTHRSADTQYF; CDR3nt: TGCGCCAGCAGCGAGACGACCCACCGAAGCGCGGATACGCAGTATTTT
d_gene: TRBD2; abundance: NA; v_gene: TRBV11-2; j_gene: TRBJ2-5; CDR3aa: CASSLNGGAQYF; CDR3nt: TGTGCCAGCAGCCTGAATGGGGGGGCCCAGTACTTC
d_gene: NA; abundance: few; v_gene: TRBV9; j_gene: TRBJ2-1; CDR3aa: CASSVDQGEVPGEQFF; CDR3nt: TGTGCCAGCAGCGTAGACCAAGGGGAGGTACCAGGTGAGCAGTTCTTC
d_gene: NA; abundance: NA; v_gene: TRBV6-1; j_gene: TRBJ2-6; CDR3aa: CASSQGWLHSGANVLTF; CDR3nt: TGTGCCAGCAGCCAGGGGTGGCTACACTCTGGGGCCAACGTCCTGACTTTC
d_gene: TRBD1; abundance: many; v_gene: TRBV29-1; j_gene: TRBJ2-1; CDR3aa: CSVENSDRGRFF; CDR3nt: TGCAGCGTTGAAAACTCTGACAGGGGGCGCTTCTTC
d_gene: NA; abundance: once; v_gene: TRBV10-3; j_gene: TRBJ2-7; CDR3aa: CAIRLGRLGSDEQYF; CDR3nt: TGTGCCATCAGGCTGGGACGGCTGGGCTCGGACGAGCAGTACTTC
d_gene: NA; abundance: few; v_gene: TRBV10-1; j_gene: TRBJ1-2; CDR3aa: CASSAGSDGYTF; CDR3nt: TGCGCCAGCAGTGCAGGGTCGGATGGCTACACCTTC
d_gene: NA; abundance: NA; v_gene: TRBV20-1; j_gene: TRBJ2-5; CDR3aa: CSATSRGGETQYF; CDR3nt: TGCAGTGCCACATCCCGCGGAGGGGAGACCCAGTACTTC
d_gene: NA; abundance: NA; v_gene: TRBV18; j_gene: TRBJ2-7; CDR3aa: CASSPGRGSYEQYF; CDR3nt: TGTGCCAGCTCACCCGGCAGGGGATCCTACGAGCAGTACTTC
d_gene: TRBD1; abundance: few; v_gene: TRBV5-6; j_gene: TRBJ1-5; CDR3aa: CASSSTKGAQPQHF; CDR3nt: TGTGCCAGCAGCTCCACTAAGGGGGCTCAGCCCCAGCATTTT
d_gene: TRBD1; abundance: few; v_gene: TRBV12-3/TRBV12-4; j_gene: TRBJ2-1; CDR3aa: CASSAWDSGNEQFF; CDR3nt: TGTGCCAGCAGTGCCTGGGACAGCGGCAATGAGCAGTTCTTC
d_gene: NA; abundance: few; v_gene: TRBV2; j_gene: TRBJ1-1; CDR3aa: CASSGGGTNTEAFF; CDR3nt: TGTGCCAGCAGTGGGGGGGGTACTAACACTGAAGCTTTCTTT
d_gene: TRBD1; abundance: NA; v_gene: TRBV11-1; j_gene: TRBJ2-1; CDR3aa: CASSAKHPPGQGLPEQFF; CDR3nt: TGTGCCAGCAGCGCCAAACACCCCCCGGGACAGGGGTTACCTGAGCAGTTCTTC
d_gene: NA; abundance: few; v_gene: TRBV28; j_gene: TRBJ2-7; CDR3aa: CATSGAPTYEQYF; CDR3nt: TGTGCCACCTCAGGAGCCCCCACCTACGAGCAGTACTTC
d_gene: TRBD2; abundance: few; v_gene: TRBV10-2; j_gene: TRBJ2-3; CDR3aa: CASRDGTSRTDTQYF; CDR3nt: TGCGCCAGCCGCGACGGGACTAGCAGGACAGATACGCAGTATTTT
d_gene: NA; abundance: NA; v_gene: TRBV12-3/TRBV12-4; j_gene: TRBJ2-6; CDR3aa: CASNDFGANVLTF; CDR3nt: TGTGCCAGCAACGACTTCGGGGCCAACGTCCTGACTTTC
d_gene: TRBD1; abundance: few; v_gene: TRBV4-3; j_gene: TRBJ1-5; CDR3aa: CASSSTGARNQPQHF; CDR3nt: TGCGCCAGCAGCTCGACAGGGGCCCGCAATCAGCCCCAGCATTTT
d_gene: NA; abundance: many; v_gene: TRBV6-4; j_gene: TRBJ2-2; CDR3aa: CASRAGVLAGELFF; CDR3nt: TGTGCCAGCAGAGCAGGGGTCCTCGCCGGGGAGCTGTTTTTT
d_gene: NA; abundance: few; v_gene: TRBV19; j_gene: TRBJ1-3; CDR3aa: CASSRRRDSTGNTIYF; CDR3nt: TGTGCCAGTAGTAGACGACGAGATTCTACTGGAAACACCATATATTTT
d_gene: NA; abundance: NA; v_gene: TRBV18; j_gene: TRBJ2-2; CDR3aa: CASSPPGSVGELFF; CDR3nt: TGTGCCAGCTCACCACCGGGAAGTGTCGGGGAGCTGTTTTTT
d_gene: TRBD2; abundance: NA; v_gene: TRBV19; j_gene: TRBJ2-4; CDR3aa: CASSISATSGQNIQYF; CDR3nt: TGTGCCAGTAGTATCTCCGCGACTAGCGGTCAAAACATTCAGTACTTC
d_gene: NA; abundance: many; v_gene: TRBV4-3; j_gene: TRBJ2-2; CDR3aa: CASSQDGANTGELFF; CDR3nt: TGCGCCAGCAGCCAAGATGGTGCGAACACCGGGGAGCTGTTTTTT
d_gene: TRBD1; abundance: many; v_gene: TRBV24-1; j_gene: TRBJ2-3; CDR3aa: CATSDFGQGAGDTQYF; CDR3nt: TGTGCCACCAGTGATTTCGGACAGGGGGCAGGAGATACGCAGTATTTT
d_gene: TRBD2; abundance: NA; v_gene: TRBV6-5; j_gene: TRBJ2-1; CDR3aa: CASRLASGSYNEQFF; CDR3nt: TGTGCCAGCAGACTCGCTAGCGGTTCCTACAATGAGCAGTTCTTC
d_gene: TRBD2; abundance: NA; v_gene: TRBV29-1; j_gene: TRBJ2-7; CDR3aa: CSVGTSGRAGEQYF; CDR3nt: TGCAGCGTCGGGACTAGCGGGAGGGCCGGCGAGCAGTACTTC
d_gene: NA; abundance: many; v_gene: TRBV5-1; j_gene: TRBJ2-1; CDR3aa: CASSSRQRASSYNEQFF; CDR3nt: TGCGCCAGCAGCTCGAGACAGCGGGCCAGCTCCTACAATGAGCAGTTCTTC
d_gene: TRBD1; abundance: many; v_gene: TRBV5-6; j_gene: TRBJ2-1; CDR3aa: CASSLVLDRGGNEQFF; CDR3nt: TGTGCCAGCAGCTTGGTTTTGGACAGGGGAGGGAATGAGCAGTTCTTC
d_gene: NA; abundance: NA; v_gene: TRBV5-1; j_gene: TRBJ1-1; CDR3aa: CASSVTTGSTEAFF; CDR3nt: TGCGCCAGCAGCGTAACCACAGGGTCCACTGAAGCTTTCTTT
d_gene: NA; abundance: few; v_gene: TRBV4-1; j_gene: TRBJ2-1; CDR3aa: CASSQGMVPRGSNEQFF; CDR3nt: TGCGCCAGCAGCCAAGGAATGGTTCCCCGGGGGTCCAATGAGCAGTTCTTC
d_gene: NA; abundance: NA; v_gene: TRBV7-2; j_gene: TRBJ2-3; CDR3aa: CASSLVWEDTQYF; CDR3nt: TGTGCCAGCAGCTTAGTGTGGGAGGATACGCAGTATTTT
d_gene: NA; abundance: few; v_gene: TRBV6-1; j_gene: TRBJ2-1; CDR3aa: CASSETGALIGGLYNEQFF; CDR3nt: TGTGCCAGCAGTGAGACGGGGGCTCTAATCGGGGGGCTCTACAATGAGCAGTTCTTC
d_gene: TRBD2; abundance: NA; v_gene: TRBV20-1; j_gene: TRBJ2-3; CDR3aa: CSASLAGGYTDTQYF; CDR3nt: TGCAGTGCTAGTCTGGCGGGGGGGTACACAGATACGCAGTATTTT